Below, 6 T cell receptor beta chains from the same sample are listed, as sequenced in a study of blood T cells in healthy people across ages. Sample-barcoded 5' priming and a J-beta primer mix drove a second PCR of about 7 to 12 cycles. TCRdb independently ran MiXCR on the 5' RACE reads; one entry per CDR3 protein. The table has about 1.4 million distinct CDR3 sequences, around 59% seen once. The sequencing sample was made of blood. The receptors here all came from a man aged 18 to 30 in good health.

The V and J genes are TRBV29-1 and TRBJ2-3, with D unclear. Germline V lookup: CDR1 SQVTM, CDR2 ANQGSEA. This CDR3 spans 13 amino acids. Between the trimmed V and J ends, which lost 6 bases and 0 bases, there was a span of 10 bases. Here the CDR3 reads CSVLLMSTDTQYF. The CDR3 DNA follows: TGCAGCGTGTTACTGATGAGCACAGATACGCAGTATTTT.

This clonotype was seen more than once but under ten times. The chain has TRBV7-9 and TRBJ2-7; 8 bases fit TRBD1. This CDR3 spans 15 amino acids. V gave up 5 bases and J gave up 2 bases; unmatched junction bases: 8. CDR1 is SEHNR, CDR2 FQNEAQ, per germline (reference sequence). CDR3 in amino acids: CASSPTGTGAYEQYF. The CDR3 nucleotides are TGTGCCAGCAGCCCTACCGGGACAGGAGCCTACGAGCAGTACTTC.

This chain joins TRBV20-1 and TRBJ1-1; D gene ambiguous. The germline V gene has CDR1 DFQATT and CDR2 SNEGSKA (reference sequence). V was pared by 1 base and J by 6 bases, with 6 bases between. This CDR3 is built from 11 residues. DNA for the CDR3: TGCAGTGCTAGAGGAGGTTCTGAAGCTTTCTTT. Translation: CSARGGSEAFF.

This chain joins TRBV5-6 and TRBJ2-1; D remains ambiguous. Trimming stripped 0 bases from V and 8 bases from J, with 12 bases between. Looked up from germline, CDR1 is SGHDT and CDR2 is YYEEEE. CDR3 length: 14 amino acids. CDR3: CASSLVPSAHEQFF. The DNA for the CDR3 is TGTGCCAGCAGCTTGGTCCCAAGTGCCCATGAGCAGTTCTTC.

V and J are TRBV29-1 and TRBJ2-4, with no clear D. The J call is uncertain, as TRBJ2-7 better fits the DNA end. The CDR3 is 13 residues long. In germline, CDR1 is SQVTM, CDR2 ANQGSEA. CDR3 amino acids: CSVETGGGYEQYF. For the CDR3, the DNA is TGCAGCGTTGAAACCGGCGGCGGTTACGAGCAGTACTTC.

This chain connects TRBV10-3 to TRBJ2-5; 9 bases match TRBD2. CDR3 length equals 14 residues. CDR1 is ENHRY, CDR2 SYGVKD, per germline. J was trimmed by 1 base and V by 8 bases; bases with no gene match: 5. Written as DNA, the CDR3 is TGTGCCATCGGCGATAGCGGGAGCCAAGAGACCCAGTACTTC. It encodes CAIGDSGSQETQYF.